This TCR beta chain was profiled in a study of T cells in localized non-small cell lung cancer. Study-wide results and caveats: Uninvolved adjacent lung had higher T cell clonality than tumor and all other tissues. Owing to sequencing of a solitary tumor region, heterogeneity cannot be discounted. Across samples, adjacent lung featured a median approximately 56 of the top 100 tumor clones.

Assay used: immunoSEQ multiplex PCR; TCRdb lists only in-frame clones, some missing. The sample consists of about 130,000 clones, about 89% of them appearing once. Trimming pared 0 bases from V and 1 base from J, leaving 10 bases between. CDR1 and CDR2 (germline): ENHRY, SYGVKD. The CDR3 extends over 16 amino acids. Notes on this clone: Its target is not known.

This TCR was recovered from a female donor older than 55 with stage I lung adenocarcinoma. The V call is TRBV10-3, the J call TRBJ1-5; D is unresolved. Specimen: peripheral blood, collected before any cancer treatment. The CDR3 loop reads CAISESPRTSNQPQHF. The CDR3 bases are TGTGCCATCAGTGAGTCCCCCAGAACGAGCAATCAGCCCCAGCATTTT.